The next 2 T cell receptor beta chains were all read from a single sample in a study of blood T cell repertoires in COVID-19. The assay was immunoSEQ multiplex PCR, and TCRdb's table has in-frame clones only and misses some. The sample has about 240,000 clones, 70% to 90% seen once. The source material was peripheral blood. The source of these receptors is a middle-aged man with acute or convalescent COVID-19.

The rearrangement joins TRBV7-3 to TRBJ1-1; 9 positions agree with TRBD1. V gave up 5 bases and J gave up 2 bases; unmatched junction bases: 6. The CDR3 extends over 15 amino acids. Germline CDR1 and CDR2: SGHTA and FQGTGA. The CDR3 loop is CASSTGTGSNTEAFF. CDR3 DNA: TGTGCCAGCAGCACGGGGACAGGGTCAAACACTGAAGCTTTCTTT. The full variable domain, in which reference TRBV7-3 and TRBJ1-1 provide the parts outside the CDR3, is GAGVSQTPSNKVTEKGKYVELRCDPISGHTALYWYRQSLGQGPEFLIYFQGTGAADDSGLPNDRFFAVRPEGSVSTLKIQRTERGDSAVYLCASSTGTGSNTEAFFGQGTRLTVV.

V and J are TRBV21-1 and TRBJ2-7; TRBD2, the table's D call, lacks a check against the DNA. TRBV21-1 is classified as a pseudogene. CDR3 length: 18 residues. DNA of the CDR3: TGTGCCAGCAGCAAAGTTCGGCCTAGCGGGCAACCCTCCTACGAGCAGTACTTC. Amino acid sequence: CASSKVRPSGQPSYEQYF.